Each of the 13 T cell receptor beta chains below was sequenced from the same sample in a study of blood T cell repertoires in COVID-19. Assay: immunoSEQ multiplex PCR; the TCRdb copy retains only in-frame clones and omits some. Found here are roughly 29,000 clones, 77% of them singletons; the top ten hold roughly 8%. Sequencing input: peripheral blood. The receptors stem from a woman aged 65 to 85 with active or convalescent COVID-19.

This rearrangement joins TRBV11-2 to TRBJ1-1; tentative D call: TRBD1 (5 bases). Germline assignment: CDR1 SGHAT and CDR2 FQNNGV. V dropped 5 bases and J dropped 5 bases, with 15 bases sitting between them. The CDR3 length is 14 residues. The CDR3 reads CASSVTWGGTEAFF. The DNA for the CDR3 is TGTGCCAGCAGCGTGACGTGGGGGGGGACTGAAGCTTTCTTT.

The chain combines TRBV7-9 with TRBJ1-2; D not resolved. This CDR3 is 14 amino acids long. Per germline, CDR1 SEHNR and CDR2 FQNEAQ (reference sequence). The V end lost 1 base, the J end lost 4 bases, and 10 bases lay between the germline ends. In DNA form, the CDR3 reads TGTGCCAGCAGCTTAGGGCAAACAGCCTATGGCTACACCTTC. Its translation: CASSLGQTAYGYTF.

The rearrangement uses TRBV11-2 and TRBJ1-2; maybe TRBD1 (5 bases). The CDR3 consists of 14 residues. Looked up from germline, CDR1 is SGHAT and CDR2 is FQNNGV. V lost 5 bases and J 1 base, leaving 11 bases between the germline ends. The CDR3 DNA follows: TGTGCCAGCAGCCCCGCGGGGGGTAACTATGGCTACACCTTC. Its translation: CASSPAGGNYGYTF.

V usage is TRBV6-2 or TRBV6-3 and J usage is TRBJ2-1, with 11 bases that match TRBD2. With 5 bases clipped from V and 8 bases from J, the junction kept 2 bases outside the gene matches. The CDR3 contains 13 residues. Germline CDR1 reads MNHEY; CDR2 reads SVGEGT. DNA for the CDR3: TGTGCCAGCAGTACTAGCGGGAGCCATGAGCAGTTCTTC. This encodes CASSTSGSHEQFF.

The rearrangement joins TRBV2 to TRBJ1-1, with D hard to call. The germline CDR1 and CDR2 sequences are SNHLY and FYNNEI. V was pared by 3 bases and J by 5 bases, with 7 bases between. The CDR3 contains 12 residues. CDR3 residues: CASSDVATEAFF. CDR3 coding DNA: TGTGCCAGCAGTGACGTAGCGACTGAAGCTTTCTTT.

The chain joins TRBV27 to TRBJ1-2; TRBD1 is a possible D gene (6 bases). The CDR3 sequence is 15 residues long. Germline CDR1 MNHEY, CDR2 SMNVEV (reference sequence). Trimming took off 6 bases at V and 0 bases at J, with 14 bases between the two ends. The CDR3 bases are TGTGCCAGCAGCCGTAGGACAGCAGCTAACTATGGCTACACCTTC. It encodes CASSRRTAANYGYTF.

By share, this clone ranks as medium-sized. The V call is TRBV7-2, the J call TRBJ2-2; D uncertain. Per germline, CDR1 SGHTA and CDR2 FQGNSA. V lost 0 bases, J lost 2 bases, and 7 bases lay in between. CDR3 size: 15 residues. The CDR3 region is CASSLAFRNTGELFF. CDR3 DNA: TGTGCCAGCAGCTTAGCTTTCCGTAACACCGGGGAGCTGTTTTTT.

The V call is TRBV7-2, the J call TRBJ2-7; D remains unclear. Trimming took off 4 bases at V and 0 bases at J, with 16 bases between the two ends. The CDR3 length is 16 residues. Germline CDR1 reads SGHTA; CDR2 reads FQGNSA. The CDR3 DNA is TGTGCCAGCAGCTCCTTCCCTATCTACAGCTCCTACGAGCAGTACTTC. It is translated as CASSSFPIYSSYEQYF.

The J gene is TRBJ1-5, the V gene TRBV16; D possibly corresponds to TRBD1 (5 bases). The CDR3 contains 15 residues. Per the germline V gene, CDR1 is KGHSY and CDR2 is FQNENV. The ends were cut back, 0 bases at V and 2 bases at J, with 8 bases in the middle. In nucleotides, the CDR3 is TGTGCCAGCAGCCAATCGTCGACAGGCAATCAGCCCCAGCATTTT. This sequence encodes CASSQSSTGNQPQHF.

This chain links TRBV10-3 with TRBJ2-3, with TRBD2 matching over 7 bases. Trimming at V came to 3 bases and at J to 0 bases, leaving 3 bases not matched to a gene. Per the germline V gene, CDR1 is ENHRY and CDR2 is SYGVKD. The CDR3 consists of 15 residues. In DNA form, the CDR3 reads TGTGCCATCAGTGACCGACTAGCTAGCACAGATACGCAGTATTTT. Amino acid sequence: CAISDRLASTDTQYF.

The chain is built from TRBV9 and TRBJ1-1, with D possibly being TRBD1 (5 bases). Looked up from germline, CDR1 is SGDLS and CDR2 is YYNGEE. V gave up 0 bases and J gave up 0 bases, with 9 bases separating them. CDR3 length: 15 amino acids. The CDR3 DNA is TGTGCCAGCAGCGTAGGGTCAGGGATGAACACTGAAGCTTTCTTT. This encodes CASSVGSGMNTEAFF.

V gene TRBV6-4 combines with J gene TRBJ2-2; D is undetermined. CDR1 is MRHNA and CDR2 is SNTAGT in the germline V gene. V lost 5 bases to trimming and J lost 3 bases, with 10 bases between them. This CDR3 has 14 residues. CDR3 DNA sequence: TGTGCCAGCAGTTTTGCCCCGGACACCGGGGAGCTGTTTTTT. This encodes CASSFAPDTGELFF.

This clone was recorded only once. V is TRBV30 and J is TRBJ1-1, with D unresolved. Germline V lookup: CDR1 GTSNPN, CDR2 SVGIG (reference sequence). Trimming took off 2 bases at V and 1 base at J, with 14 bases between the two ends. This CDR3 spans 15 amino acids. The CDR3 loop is CAWSPLNYANTEAFF. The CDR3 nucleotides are TGTGCCTGGAGTCCCCTGAACTATGCGAACACTGAAGCTTTCTTT.